Presented here are 11 T cell receptor beta chains from one specimen sequenced in a study of T cell repertoires in cytomegalovirus infection. No antigen is known for these receptors. TCRdb processed the reads anew with MiXCR; each CDR3 protein has one entry. Found here are about 830,000 distinct CDR3 sequences, approximately 32% of them singletons; the top ten hold about an eighth. Specimen: cultured CD8+ T cells from PBMCs, collected from culture after CMV antigen stimulation. The receptors shown here come from a human donor in good health (CMV status not recorded). Some clones in this sample may be carry-over from other donors' samples.

This clonotype was counted a few times. The chain is built from TRBV7-8 and TRBJ1-3; maybe TRBD1 (6 bases). Trimming shortened V by 3 bases and J by 2 bases, and 11 bases separated the two germline ends. The CDR3 totals 15 residues. Germline values: CDR1 SGHVS, CDR2 FQNEAQ. The CDR3 reads CASSLMAGAGNTIYF. CDR3 nucleotide sequence: TGTGCCAGCAGCTTGATGGCAGGGGCTGGAAACACCATATATTTT.

The chain has TRBV25-1 and TRBJ2-3, with D perhaps given as TRBD1 or TRBD2 (5 bases each). CDR3 length: 12 amino acids. The V gene lost 6 bases and the J gene lost 5 bases, with 9 bases spanning the gap. Germline CDR1 and CDR2: MGHDK and SYGVNS. The CDR3 nucleotides are TGTGCCAGCAGCGCGAGGGGAGATACGCAGTATTTT. Amino acids: CASSARGDTQYF.

A remark on this clonotype: A junction boundary mismatches the germline segment, possibly from a read error. The rearrangement uses TRBV28 and TRBJ2-1; 8 nucleotides align to TRBD1. The germline V gene has CDR1 MDHEN and CDR2 SYDVKM. This CDR3 contains 14 residues. The CDR3 reads CVSSFRDRIGEQFF. The CDR3 nucleotides read TGTGTCAGCAGTTTCAGGGACAGGATAGGTGAGCAGTTCTTC.

In its sample, this clonotype was seen a few times. The V and J genes are TRBV6-1 and TRBJ2-7; 10 nucleotides align to TRBD1. Germline V CDR1 and CDR2: MNHNS, SASEGT. The CDR3 has 15 amino acids. Trimming at V came to 5 bases and at J to 5 bases, leaving 9 bases not matched to a gene. The CDR3: CASSTLGDRGHEQYF. CDR3 sequence (DNA): TGTGCCAGCAGTACTCTGGGGGACAGGGGCCACGAGCAGTACTTC.

This clonotype appeared many times. The V gene is TRBV7-8, the J gene TRBJ1-1; tentatively, D is TRBD1 (5 bases). This CDR3 spans 14 amino acids. Germline assignment: CDR1 SGHVS and CDR2 FQNEAQ. The V end lost 5 bases, the J end lost 8 bases, and 18 bases lay between the germline ends. The chain's CDR3 is CASSLNPRVREAFF. The CDR3 DNA is TGTGCCAGCAGCCTGAACCCCAGGGTAAGGGAAGCTTTCTTT.

This clonotype came up many times. V usage is TRBV5-6 and J usage is TRBJ1-1; D not resolved. Germline-derived CDR1 and CDR2 are SGHDT and YYEEEE. Trimming removed 2 bases at V and 2 bases at J, with 7 bases between. This CDR3 contains 13 residues. CDR3 in DNA: TGTGCCAGCAGCTTTATAGTCAACACTGAAGCTTTCTTT. It encodes CASSFIVNTEAFF.

This clonotype was picked up many times. The chain joins TRBV7-9 to TRBJ1-1, with D tentatively TRBD1 (6 bases). This CDR3 contains 12 residues. Trimming took off 5 bases at V and 6 bases at J, with 10 bases between the two ends. In germline, CDR1 is SEHNR, CDR2 FQNEAQ (reference sequence). CDR3 DNA: TGTGCCAGCAGCAAAGGGGGACCTGAAGCTTTCTTT. This codes for CASSKGGPEAFF.

This clonotype was picked up a small number of times. V and J are TRBV29-1 and TRBJ2-7; 9 nucleotides match TRBD1. The V and J ends lost 0 bases and 6 bases, in that order; junction bases with no gene match: 15. The germline CDR1 and CDR2 sequences are SQVTM and ANQGSEA. This CDR3 is built from 17 residues. The CDR3 DNA follows: TGCAGCGTTGAAGATCTATCCCGGGACAGGGATTCGAGCGAGCAGTACTTC. This encodes CSVEDLSRDRDSSEQYF.

This clonotype was seen a handful of times. J is TRBJ2-7 and V is TRBV6-2 or TRBV6-3; 12 bases fit TRBD1. J lost 4 bases, V lost 7 bases, and 8 bases had no gene match. CDR3 length: 15 residues. Germline V lookup: CDR1 MNHEY, CDR2 SVGEGT. The CDR3 is CASNGDRGHVYEQYF. The CDR3 coding sequence is TGTGCCAGCAACGGGGACAGGGGGCACGTTTACGAGCAGTACTTC.

This clonotype was seen ten or more times. This chain connects TRBV7-8 to TRBJ2-5; 13 bases are shared with TRBD2. The V gene's germline CDR1 is SGHVS and CDR2 FQNEAQ. The V gene end was trimmed by 5 bases and the J gene end by 0 bases; junction bases not matched to a gene: 3. The CDR3 is made up of 16 amino acids. The CDR3 sequence: CASSPGTSGDQETQYF. In DNA form, the CDR3 reads TGTGCCAGCAGCCCAGGGACTAGCGGGGACCAAGAGACCCAGTACTTC. The variable domain in full, with the rest retrieved from reference TRBV7-8 and TRBJ2-5, is GAGVSQSPRYKVAKRGQDVALRCDPISGHVSLFWYQQALGQGPEFLTYFQNEAQLDKSGLPSDRFFAERPEGSVSTLKIQRTQQEDSAVYLCASSPGTSGDQETQYFGPGTRLLVL.

This chain uses TRBV7-6 with TRBJ1-4; no reliable D call. The CDR3 runs 14 residues. Germline-derived CDR1 and CDR2 are SGHVS and FNYEAQ. Trimming cost V 5 bases and J 0 bases, with 7 bases left between them. CDR3 protein: CASSDGATNEKLFF. The CDR3 DNA is TGTGCCAGCAGCGATGGGGCAACTAATGAAAAACTGTTTTTT.